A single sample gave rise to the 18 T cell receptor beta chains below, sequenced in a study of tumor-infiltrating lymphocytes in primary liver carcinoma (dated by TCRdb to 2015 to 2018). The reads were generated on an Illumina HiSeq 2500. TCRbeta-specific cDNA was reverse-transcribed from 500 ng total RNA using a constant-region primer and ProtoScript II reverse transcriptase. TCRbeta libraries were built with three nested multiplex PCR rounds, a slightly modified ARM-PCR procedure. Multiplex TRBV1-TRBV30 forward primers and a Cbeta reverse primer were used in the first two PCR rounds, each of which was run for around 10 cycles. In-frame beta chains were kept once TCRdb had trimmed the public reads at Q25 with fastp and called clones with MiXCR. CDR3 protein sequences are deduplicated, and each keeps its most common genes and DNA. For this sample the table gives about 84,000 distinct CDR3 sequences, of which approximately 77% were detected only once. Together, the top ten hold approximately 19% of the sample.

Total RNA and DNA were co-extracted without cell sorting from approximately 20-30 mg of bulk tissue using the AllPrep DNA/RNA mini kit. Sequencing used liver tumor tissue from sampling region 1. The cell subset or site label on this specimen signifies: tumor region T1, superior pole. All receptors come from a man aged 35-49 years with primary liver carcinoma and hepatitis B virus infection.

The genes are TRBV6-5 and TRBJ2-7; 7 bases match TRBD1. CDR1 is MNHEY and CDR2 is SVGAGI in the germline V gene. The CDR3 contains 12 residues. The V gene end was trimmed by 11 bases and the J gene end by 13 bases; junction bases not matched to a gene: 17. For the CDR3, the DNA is TGTGCCCGCAATGCTGGACCGGACAGGTTATACTTC. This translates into CARNAGPDRLYF.

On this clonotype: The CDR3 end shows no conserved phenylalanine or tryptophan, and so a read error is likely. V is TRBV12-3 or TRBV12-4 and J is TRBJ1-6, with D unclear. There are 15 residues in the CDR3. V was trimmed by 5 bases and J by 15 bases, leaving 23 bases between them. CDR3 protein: CASSHDREARVRLHL. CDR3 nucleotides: TGTGCCAGCAGTCACGATAGGGAGGCGAGAGTACGCCTCCACTTG.

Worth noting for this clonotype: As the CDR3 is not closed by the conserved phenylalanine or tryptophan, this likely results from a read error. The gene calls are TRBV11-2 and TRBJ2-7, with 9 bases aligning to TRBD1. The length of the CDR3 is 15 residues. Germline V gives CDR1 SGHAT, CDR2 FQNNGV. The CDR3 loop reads CASSSTGGRKYEQYL. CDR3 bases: TGTGCTAGCAGCTCTACAGGGGGCCGGAAGTACGAGCAGTACCTC.

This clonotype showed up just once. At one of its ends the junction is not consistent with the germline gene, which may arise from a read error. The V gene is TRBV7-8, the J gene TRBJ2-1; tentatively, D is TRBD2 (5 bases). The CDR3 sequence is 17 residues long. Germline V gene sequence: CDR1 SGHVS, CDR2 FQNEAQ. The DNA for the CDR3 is TGTGCCAGCAGCCCCTGGAGGTCGAAAGGGAAGAACAATGAACAGTTCTTC. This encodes CASSPWRSKGKNNEQFF.

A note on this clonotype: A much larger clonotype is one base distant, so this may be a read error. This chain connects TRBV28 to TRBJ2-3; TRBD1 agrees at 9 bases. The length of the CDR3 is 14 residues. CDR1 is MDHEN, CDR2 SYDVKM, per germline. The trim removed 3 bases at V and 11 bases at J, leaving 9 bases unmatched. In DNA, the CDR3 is TGTGCCAGCAGTTTTAGGGACAGGGACGGTATGCAGTATTTT. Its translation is CASSFRDRDGMQYF. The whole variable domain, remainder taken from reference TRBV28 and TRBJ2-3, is DVKVTQSSRYLVKRTGEKVFLECVQDMDHENMFWYRQDPGLGLRLIYFSYDVKMKEKGDIPEGYSVSREKKERFSLILESASTNQTSMYLCASSFRDRDGMQYFGPGTRLTVL.

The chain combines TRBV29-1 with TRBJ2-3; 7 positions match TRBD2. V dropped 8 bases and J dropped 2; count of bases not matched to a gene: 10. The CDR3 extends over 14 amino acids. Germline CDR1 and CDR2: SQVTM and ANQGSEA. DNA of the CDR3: TGCAGCATCCAACTCGGGAGGTCCACAGATACGCAGTATTTT. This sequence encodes CSIQLGRSTDTQYF.

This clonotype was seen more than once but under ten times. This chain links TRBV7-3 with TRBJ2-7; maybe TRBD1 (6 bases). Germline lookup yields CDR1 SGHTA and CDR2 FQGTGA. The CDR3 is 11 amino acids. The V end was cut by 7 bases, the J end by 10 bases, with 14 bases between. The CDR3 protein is CASNQGHPQYF. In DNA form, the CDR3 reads TGTGCCAGCAACCAGGGGCACCCTCAGTACTTC.

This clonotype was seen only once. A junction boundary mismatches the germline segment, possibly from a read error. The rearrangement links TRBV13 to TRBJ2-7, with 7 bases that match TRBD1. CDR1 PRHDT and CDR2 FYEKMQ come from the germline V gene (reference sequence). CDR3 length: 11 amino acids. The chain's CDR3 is CASSNDREQYF. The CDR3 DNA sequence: TGTGCCAGCAGCAACGACAGGGAGCAATACTTC.

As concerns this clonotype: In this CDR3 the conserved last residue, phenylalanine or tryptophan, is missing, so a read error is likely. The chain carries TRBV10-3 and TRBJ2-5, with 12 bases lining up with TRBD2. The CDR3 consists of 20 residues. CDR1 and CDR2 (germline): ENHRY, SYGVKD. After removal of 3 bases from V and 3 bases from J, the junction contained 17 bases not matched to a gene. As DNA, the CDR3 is TGTGCCATCAGTGATCCGGATGGCGCTAGCGGGGGGGCCCCGGAAGAGACCCAGTACCTC. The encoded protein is CAISDPDGASGGAPEETQYL.

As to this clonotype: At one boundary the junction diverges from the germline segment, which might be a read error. The CDR3 is CASSYGDRGQPQHF. CDR3 sequence (DNA): TGTGCCAGCAGCTATGGGGACAGGGGTCAGCCCCAGCATTTT. The J gene is TRBJ1-5, the V gene TRBV5-1; 10 bases align to TRBD1. The V gene's germline CDR1 is SGHRS and CDR2 YFSETQ. The CDR3 is 14 amino acids.

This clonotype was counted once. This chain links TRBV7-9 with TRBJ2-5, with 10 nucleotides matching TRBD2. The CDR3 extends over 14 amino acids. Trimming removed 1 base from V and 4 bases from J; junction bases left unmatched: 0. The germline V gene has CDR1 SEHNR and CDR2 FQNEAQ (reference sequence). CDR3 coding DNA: TGTGCCAGCAGCTTAGTAGCGGGAGGAGAGACCCAGTACTTC. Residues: CASSLVAGGETQYF.

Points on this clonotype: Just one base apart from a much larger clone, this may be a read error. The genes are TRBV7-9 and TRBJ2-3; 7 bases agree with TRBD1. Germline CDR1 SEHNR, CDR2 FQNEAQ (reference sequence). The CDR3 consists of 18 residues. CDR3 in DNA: TGTGCCAGCAGCACAGGGGACCAGACAGTCCTCCCACCAGAGACGCAGTATTTT. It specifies CASSTGDQTVLPPETQYF.

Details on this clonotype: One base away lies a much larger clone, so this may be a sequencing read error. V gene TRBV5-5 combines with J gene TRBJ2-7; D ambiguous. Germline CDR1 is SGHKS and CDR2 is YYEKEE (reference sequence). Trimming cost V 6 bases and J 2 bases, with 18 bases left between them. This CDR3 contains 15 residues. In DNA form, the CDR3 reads TGTGCCAGCATCCTCGCGGCTTCCGCTACCTACGAGCAGTACTTC. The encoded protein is CASILAASATYEQYF.

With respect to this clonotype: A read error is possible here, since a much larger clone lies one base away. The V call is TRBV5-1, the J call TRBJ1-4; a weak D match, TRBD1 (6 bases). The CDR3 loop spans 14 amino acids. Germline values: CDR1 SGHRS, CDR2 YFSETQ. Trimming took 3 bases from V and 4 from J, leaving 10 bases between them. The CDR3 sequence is CASSSRQVNEKLFF. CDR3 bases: TGCGCCAGCAGCTCACGACAGGTTAATGAAAAACTGTTTTTT.

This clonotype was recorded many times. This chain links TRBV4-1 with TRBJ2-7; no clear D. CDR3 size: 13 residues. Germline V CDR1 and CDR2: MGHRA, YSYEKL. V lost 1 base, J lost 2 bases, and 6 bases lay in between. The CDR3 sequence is CASSQAGTYEQYF. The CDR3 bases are TGCGCCAGCAGCCAAGCAGGTACCTACGAGCAGTACTTC.

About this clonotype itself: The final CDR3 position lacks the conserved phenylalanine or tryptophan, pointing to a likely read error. As DNA, the CDR3 is TGTGCCAGCAGATTAAAAACAGGGGGAAATCAGCCCCAGCATTCT. It encodes CASRLKTGGNQPQHS. The gene calls are TRBV6-5 and TRBJ1-5; 8 positions match TRBD1. This CDR3 has 15 amino acids. CDR1 is MNHEY and CDR2 is SVGAGI in the germline V gene. J gave up 4 bases and V 6 bases, and 8 bases lay outside the gene matches.

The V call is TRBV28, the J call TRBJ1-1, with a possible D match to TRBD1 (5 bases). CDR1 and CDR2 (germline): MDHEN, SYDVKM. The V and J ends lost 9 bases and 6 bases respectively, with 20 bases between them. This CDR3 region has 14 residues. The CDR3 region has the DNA TGTGCCAGTCACAGCCGGGGGTTAAACGCTGAAGCTTTCTTT. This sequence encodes CASHSRGLNAEAFF.

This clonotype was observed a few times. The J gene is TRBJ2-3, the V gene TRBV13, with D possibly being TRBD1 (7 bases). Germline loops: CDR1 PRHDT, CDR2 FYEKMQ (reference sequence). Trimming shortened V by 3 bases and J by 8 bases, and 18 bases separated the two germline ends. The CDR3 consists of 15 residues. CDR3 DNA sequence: TGTGCCAGCAGCTTGGGACAGTCGTACGGGGGTACGCAGTATTTT. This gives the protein CASSLGQSYGGTQYF.